A selection of T cell receptor beta chains follows, all from one sample in a study of cytomegalovirus exposure and HLA in healthy donors. Clones were read by immunoSEQ multiplex PCR, and TCRdb kept only the in-frame ones, dropping some. The table lists approximately 150,000 clones, roughly 78% of them singletons. The sample taken for sequencing was PBMCs. The receptors derive from a man younger than 35 in good health and CMV-seropositive. CDR3s include the opening cysteine and the closing phenylalanine or tryptophan. Fields, in order: J gene, V gene, D gene, clone size, CDR3 DNA, CDR3 protein. A D gene is named only where the DNA matches it firmly. Clone size is given for some rows only: seen once, a few or many times, or a class if the clone is expanded.

J: TRBJ2-1; V: TRBV15; D: TRBD2; size: -; DNA: TGTGCCACCACAACAGGGCTAGCGGGAGTTGCTGAGCAGTTCTTC; CDR3: CATTTGLAGVAEQFF
J: TRBJ2-4; V: TRBV5-6; D: TRBD2; size: -; DNA: TGTGCCAGCAGCGCCGCGTGGGGGGGAAACATTCAGTACTTC; CDR3: CASSAAWGGNIQYF
J: TRBJ1-1; V: TRBV18; D: -; size: -; DNA: TGTGCCAGCTCACCAATCTCTGGTGGGCCGAACACTGAAGCTTTCTTT; CDR3: CASSPISGGPNTEAFF
J: TRBJ2-5; V: TRBV5-1; D: -; size: -; DNA: TGCGCCAGCAGCGAGGCGGGTCCAGAGACCCAGTACTTC; CDR3: CASSEAGPETQYF
J: TRBJ1-1; V: TRBV2; D: TRBD1; size: few; DNA: TGTGCCAGCAGTAGCCCAGGGGGTAACACTGAAGCTTTCTTT; CDR3: CASSSPGGNTEAFF
J: TRBJ2-5; V: TRBV28; D: -; size: -; DNA: TGTGCCAGCAGTTTAGAGGAACCTCGACGGGAGACCCAGTACTTC; CDR3: CASSLEEPRRETQYF
J: TRBJ2-1; V: TRBV19; D: -; size: -; DNA: TGTGCCAGTAACCCCGGAGGGCCTACCTACAATGAGCAGTTCTTC; CDR3: CASNPGGPTYNEQFF
J: TRBJ2-1; V: TRBV7-9; D: TRBD2; size: once; DNA: TGTGCCAGCAGCTCCTGGACTAGCGGGTCAAGTAGTGTGCAGTTCTTC; CDR3: CASSSWTSGSSSVQFF
J: TRBJ2-5; V: TRBV6-1; D: -; size: -; DNA: TGTGCCAGCAGTGAAGCGGGCGGCAGGGGGTACTTC; CDR3: CASSEAGGRGYF
J: TRBJ2-6; V: TRBV29-1; D: -; size: -; DNA: TGCAGCGTGTTAGGGGCTGTTGGGGCCAACGTCCTGACTTTC; CDR3: CSVLGAVGANVLTF
J: TRBJ1-6; V: TRBV28; D: TRBD1; size: -; DNA: TGTGCCAGCAGTTCCCCCGGGACAGGGATTTCACCCCTCCACTTT; CDR3: CASSSPGTGISPLHF
J: TRBJ1-5; V: TRBV28; D: -; size: few; DNA: TGTGCCACCTTAAATCGTGACAGCGGGTATAGCAATCAGCCCCAGCATTTT; CDR3: CATLNRDSGYSNQPQHF
J: TRBJ2-7; V: TRBV5-1; D: -; size: -; DNA: TGCGCCAGCAGCTTGGAGGTTGACAGGAGGTACTACGAGCAGTACTTC; CDR3: CASSLEVDRRYYEQYF
J: TRBJ1-1; V: TRBV25-1; D: -; size: -; DNA: TGTGCCAGCGGAACGGACAGCCTTAACACTGAAGCTTTCTTT; CDR3: CASGTDSLNTEAFF
J: TRBJ2-2; V: TRBV4-1; D: -; size: -; DNA: TGCGCCAGCAGCCGTTCGGCGGGCGGGGAGCTGTTTTTT; CDR3: CASSRSAGGELFF
J: TRBJ1-1; V: TRBV19; D: -; size: once; DNA: TGTGCCAGTAGTCCGACGTTGTTGGGGAGCACTGAAGCTTTCTTT; CDR3: CASSPTLLGSTEAFF
J: TRBJ1-5; V: TRBV6-5; D: -; size: -; DNA: TGTGCCAGCAGTTACTCCCCTTATAGCAATCAGCCCCAGCATTTT; CDR3: CASSYSPYSNQPQHF
J: TRBJ1-1; V: TRBV25-1; D: -; size: -; DNA: TGTGCCAGCAGTGAAGGCCCTCGGGGGGGAGCCTCCGGAGCTTTCTTT; CDR3: CASSEGPRGGASGAFF
J: TRBJ2-1; V: TRBV13; D: -; size: -; DNA: TGTGCCAGCCTAGCAGGCCTGAGCGATGAGCAGTTCTTC; CDR3: CASLAGLSDEQFF
J: TRBJ2-2; V: TRBV2; D: -; size: -; DNA: TGTGCCAGCAGATTAGGGGCGGACACCGGGGAGCTGTTTTTT; CDR3: CASRLGADTGELFF
J: TRBJ2-7; V: TRBV7-7; D: -; size: -; DNA: TGTGCTAGCAGCCCGACACCTGACGGAATTTACGAGCAGTACTTC; CDR3: CASSPTPDGIYEQYF
J: TRBJ2-7; V: TRBV28; D: -; size: -; DNA: TGTGCCAGCAGTTTCGGCTCAGTCAACTACGGGCAGTACTTC; CDR3: CASSFGSVNYGQYF
J: TRBJ1-4; V: TRBV28; D: -; size: -; DNA: TGTGCCAGCAGTTCTCCCGGACAAGATGGGTATGAAAAACTGTTTTTT; CDR3: CASSSPGQDGYEKLFF
J: TRBJ1-5; V: TRBV5-1; D: -; size: -; DNA: TGCGCCAGCAACCCCCATGGGGCGTACAATCAGCCCCAGCATTTT; CDR3: CASNPHGAYNQPQHF
J: TRBJ2-7; V: TRBV5-6; D: TRBD1; size: -; DNA: TGTGCCAGCAGCCGACTGCCGGGACAGGGGGCCTACGAGCAGTACTTC; CDR3: CASSRLPGQGAYEQYF
J: TRBJ2-1; V: TRBV5-1; D: -; size: -; DNA: TGCGCCAGCAGCCTGGGGAGCCATGAGCAGTTCTTC; CDR3: CASSLGSHEQFF
J: TRBJ1-1; V: TRBV6-5; D: -; size: few; DNA: TGTGCCAGCATTATGAACACTGAAGCTTTCTTT; CDR3: CASIMNTEAFF
J: TRBJ1-4; V: TRBV2; D: TRBD1; size: -; DNA: TGTGCCAGCACCACAGAGGGACAGGGGGGAGAAAAACTGTTTTTT; CDR3: CASTTEGQGGEKLFF
J: TRBJ2-7; V: TRBV2; D: -; size: -; DNA: TGTGCCAGCAGAGCTCCCTACGAGCAGTACTTC; CDR3: CASRAPYEQYF
J: TRBJ1-3; V: TRBV30; D: TRBD1; size: once; DNA: TGTGCCTGGAGTGATGGACAGGGGGGTGGAAACACCATATATTTT; CDR3: CAWSDGQGGGNTIYF
J: TRBJ2-6; V: TRBV19; D: -; size: -; DNA: TGTGCCAGTAGTCAACTCCGAACTGGGGCCAACGTCCTGACTTTC; CDR3: CASSQLRTGANVLTF
J: TRBJ1-1; V: TRBV29-1; D: -; size: -; DNA: TGCAGCGTTGACAGGGTACAGGGGAACACTGAAGCTTTCTTT; CDR3: CSVDRVQGNTEAFF
J: TRBJ1-3; V: TRBV6-5; D: -; size: -; DNA: TGTGCCAGCAGGAGGGAGGGAGTATCTGGAAACACCATATATTTT; CDR3: CASRREGVSGNTIYF
J: TRBJ2-5; V: TRBV28; D: TRBD2; size: -; DNA: TGTGCCAGCAGCCATAACGGGGGGGAAGAGACCCAGTACTTC; CDR3: CASSHNGGEETQYF
J: TRBJ2-3; V: TRBV28; D: TRBD2; size: -; DNA: TGTGCCAGCGGTCCGGGCGGGAGGCGAGCGGATACGCAGTATTTT; CDR3: CASGPGGRRADTQYF